This TCR beta chain was recorded in a study of shared clonotypes between healthy human individuals. Libraries were prepared by immunoSEQ multiplex PCR; TCRdb keeps only in-frame clonotypes and omits some of them. The table has 2,500,000 or so clones, approximately 93% seen once. Trimming removed 4 bases from V and 3 bases from J, with 10 bases in between. From germline, CDR1 is SGHTS and CDR2 YDEGEE. This CDR3 is built from 13 residues. The source of this sequence is a man between 18 and 29 years old in good health. Some clones in this sample may be carry-over from other donors' samples. The rearrangement joins TRBV5-8 to TRBJ1-1; D not resolved. Sequences were obtained from naive CD4+ T cells from PBMCs. Subset: CD45RA+ positively selected. CDR3 in DNA: TGTGCCAGCAGCCCAAGAAAGTACACTGAAGCTTTCTTT. It codes for CASSPRKYTEAFF.